This is a list of T cell receptor beta chains from one sample in a study of identical twins. A single record per CDR3 protein comes from TCRdb applying MiXCR to the 5' RACE reads. The repertoire holds under 450,000 distinct CDR3 sequences, with around 20% as singletons. Sequenced sample: naive T cells sorted from blood. The receptors come from a middle-aged man in good health. CDR3s include the opening cysteine and the closing phenylalanine or tryptophan. The D gene is left open where the match is weak. Not all rows give a size; the values are once, few, many and, for expanded clones, a class.

v_gene: TRBV29-1
j_gene: TRBJ1-1
d_gene: TRBD1
abundance: many
CDR3nt: TGCAGCGTAGGACAGGGGGTGGGCACTGAAGCTTTCTTT
CDR3aa: CSVGQGVGTEAFF

v_gene: TRBV5-1
j_gene: TRBJ2-7
d_gene: TRBD1
abundance: many
CDR3nt: TGCGCCAGCAGCGTAGGAGGGACAGGGTTCTACGAGCAGTACTTC
CDR3aa: CASSVGGTGFYEQYF

v_gene: TRBV7-2
j_gene: TRBJ2-1
d_gene: .
abundance: many
CDR3nt: TGTGCCAGCAGCTTAGCGGAGGGGCATGAGCAGTTCTTC
CDR3aa: CASSLAEGHEQFF

v_gene: TRBV5-1
j_gene: TRBJ2-2
d_gene: TRBD1
abundance: .
CDR3nt: TGCGCCAGCAGCCTTGCCGGGACAGGGGGTTCCGGGGAGCTGTTTTTT
CDR3aa: CASSLAGTGGSGELFF

v_gene: TRBV12-3/TRBV12-4
j_gene: TRBJ1-4
d_gene: .
abundance: .
CDR3nt: TGTGCCAGCAGCCCAAGGCCTAATGAAAAACTGTTTTTT
CDR3aa: CASSPRPNEKLFF

v_gene: TRBV5-6
j_gene: TRBJ2-1
d_gene: TRBD2
abundance: .
CDR3nt: TGTGCCAGCAGCCCCCGGACTAGCGGAGCCCCTTACAATGAGCAGTTCTTC
CDR3aa: CASSPRTSGAPYNEQFF

v_gene: TRBV9
j_gene: TRBJ2-1
d_gene: .
abundance: few
CDR3nt: TGTGCCAGCAGCGTTTCGGATTACAATGAGCAGTTCTTC
CDR3aa: CASSVSDYNEQFF

v_gene: TRBV20-1
j_gene: TRBJ2-1
d_gene: TRBD2
abundance: .
CDR3nt: TGCAGTGCTAGTACAACTAGCGGAGTAAACAATGAGCAGTTCTTC
CDR3aa: CSASTTSGVNNEQFF

v_gene: TRBV19
j_gene: TRBJ2-7
d_gene: TRBD2
abundance: .
CDR3nt: TGTGCCAGTAGTGATAGCGGGAGATTGGGCTACGAGCAGTACTTC
CDR3aa: CASSDSGRLGYEQYF

v_gene: TRBV10-3
j_gene: TRBJ2-7
d_gene: TRBD1
abundance: many
CDR3nt: TGTGCCATCGGGGGACAGGGAAACCCTTCCTACGAGCAGTACTTC
CDR3aa: CAIGGQGNPSYEQYF

v_gene: TRBV10-3
j_gene: TRBJ1-1
d_gene: .
abundance: .
CDR3nt: TGTGCCATCAGTGAGTCGATAAAAGATCCCCGCACTGAAGCTTTCTTT
CDR3aa: CAISESIKDPRTEAFF

v_gene: TRBV4-2
j_gene: TRBJ2-7
d_gene: TRBD1
abundance: many
CDR3nt: TGTGCCAGCAGCCAAGATCGTGGGGACAGCTACGAGCAGTACTTC
CDR3aa: CASSQDRGDSYEQYF

v_gene: TRBV5-4
j_gene: TRBJ2-7
d_gene: .
abundance: .
CDR3nt: TGTGCCAGCAGCCGGGGTCCAATCTCCTACGAGCAGTACTTC
CDR3aa: CASSRGPISYEQYF

v_gene: TRBV29-1
j_gene: TRBJ2-1
d_gene: TRBD1
abundance: once
CDR3nt: TGCAGCGTTGACCCACAGGGGAATGAGCAGTTCTTC
CDR3aa: CSVDPQGNEQFF

v_gene: TRBV3-1
j_gene: TRBJ2-3
d_gene: TRBD2
abundance: many
CDR3nt: TGTGCCAGCAGCCAAGATGTGGCGGGGGGTATCACAGATACGCAGTATTTT
CDR3aa: CASSQDVAGGITDTQYF

v_gene: TRBV5-1
j_gene: TRBJ2-7
d_gene: .
abundance: few
CDR3nt: TGCGCCAGCAGCTTGCGGGGGGCCACCTACGAGCAGTACTTC
CDR3aa: CASSLRGATYEQYF

v_gene: TRBV20-1
j_gene: TRBJ1-2
d_gene: .
abundance: .
CDR3nt: TGCAGTGCTAGAGAGGGGAGGGTAGTTGGCTACACCTTC
CDR3aa: CSAREGRVVGYTF

v_gene: TRBV6-2/TRBV6-3
j_gene: TRBJ2-2
d_gene: TRBD1
abundance: many
CDR3nt: TGTGCCAGCAGTTATGGACAGGTGAACACCGGGGAGCTGTTTTTT
CDR3aa: CASSYGQVNTGELFF

v_gene: TRBV29-1
j_gene: TRBJ2-1
d_gene: .
abundance: few
CDR3nt: TGCAGCGTCGAGGAGCCACAGCGGCAGTTCTTC
CDR3aa: CSVEEPQRQFF

v_gene: TRBV11-2
j_gene: TRBJ2-3
d_gene: TRBD2
abundance: .
CDR3nt: TGTGCCAGCAGCGACAGGCTAGCGGGACCAACCTTCACAGATACGCAGTATTTT
CDR3aa: CASSDRLAGPTFTDTQYF

v_gene: TRBV5-1
j_gene: TRBJ2-3
d_gene: .
abundance: many
CDR3nt: TGCGCCAGCAGTATAAACAACGCTCTTGGCCTCGGCACAGATACGCAGTATTTT
CDR3aa: CASSINNALGLGTDTQYF

v_gene: TRBV5-1
j_gene: TRBJ2-5
d_gene: .
abundance: .
CDR3nt: TGCGCCAGCAGGTACCCGGGACTGCAAGAGACCCAGTACTTC
CDR3aa: CASRYPGLQETQYF

v_gene: TRBV29-1
j_gene: TRBJ2-1
d_gene: .
abundance: many
CDR3nt: TGCAGCGTTGATACAGGGGAGGCGAATGAGCAGTTCTTC
CDR3aa: CSVDTGEANEQFF

v_gene: TRBV3-1
j_gene: TRBJ2-2
d_gene: .
abundance: many
CDR3nt: TGTGCCAGCAGCCGAAGACAGGCTAACACCGGGGAGCTGTTTTTT
CDR3aa: CASSRRQANTGELFF

v_gene: TRBV28
j_gene: TRBJ2-5
d_gene: .
abundance: many
CDR3nt: TGTGCCAGCAGCCCGCCAACGACCTCCCGGAAGACCCAGTACTTC
CDR3aa: CASSPPTTSRKTQYF

v_gene: TRBV7-9
j_gene: TRBJ2-5
d_gene: .
abundance: many
CDR3nt: TGTGCCAGCAGCTTACTCTACAGGGCCCAAGAGACCCAGTACTTC
CDR3aa: CASSLLYRAQETQYF

v_gene: TRBV7-2
j_gene: TRBJ1-5
d_gene: .
abundance: few
CDR3nt: TGTGCCAGCAGCTTAGTTGTAGGGTTCAATCAGCCCCAGCATTTT
CDR3aa: CASSLVVGFNQPQHF

v_gene: TRBV7-2
j_gene: TRBJ2-1
d_gene: .
abundance: .
CDR3nt: TGTGCCAGCAGCCCAGGGACATGGCCCTACAATGAGCAGTTCTTC
CDR3aa: CASSPGTWPYNEQFF

v_gene: TRBV7-9
j_gene: TRBJ2-2
d_gene: TRBD2
abundance: few
CDR3nt: TGTGCCAGCAGCTTAGCCCTAGCGGGAAACGGGGAGCTGTTTTTT
CDR3aa: CASSLALAGNGELFF

v_gene: TRBV20-1
j_gene: TRBJ2-5
d_gene: TRBD2
abundance: .
CDR3nt: TGCAGTGCCTCCCCCCAAGGACTAGCGGGAGGAGTGGCGGAGACCCAGTACTTC
CDR3aa: CSASPQGLAGGVAETQYF

v_gene: TRBV7-8
j_gene: TRBJ2-3
d_gene: TRBD2
abundance: many
CDR3nt: TGTGCCAGCAGCTTGGGACTAGCGGGAATAGATACGCAGTATTTT
CDR3aa: CASSLGLAGIDTQYF

v_gene: TRBV12-3/TRBV12-4
j_gene: TRBJ1-2
d_gene: .
abundance: .
CDR3nt: TGTGCCAGCAGTTCCGGACAGTCAATCGTTAACTATGGCTACACCTTC
CDR3aa: CASSSGQSIVNYGYTF

v_gene: TRBV29-1
j_gene: TRBJ2-7
d_gene: TRBD1
abundance: few
CDR3nt: TGCAGCGTAGGACAGGAATACGAGCAGTACTTC
CDR3aa: CSVGQEYEQYF

v_gene: TRBV5-1
j_gene: TRBJ1-1
d_gene: TRBD1
abundance: many
CDR3nt: TGCGCCAGCAGCCGAGGGACAGAAAAGACTGAAGCTTTCTTT
CDR3aa: CASSRGTEKTEAFF

v_gene: TRBV7-6
j_gene: TRBJ2-1
d_gene: .
abundance: .
CDR3nt: TGTGCCAGCAGCCAGGGGAGCACTGAGCAGTTCTTC
CDR3aa: CASSQGSTEQFF

v_gene: TRBV12-3/TRBV12-4
j_gene: TRBJ2-1
d_gene: .
abundance: .
CDR3nt: TGTGCCAGCAGTACCTGGACGGCCCCCACCTACAATGAGCAGTTCTTC
CDR3aa: CASSTWTAPTYNEQFF

v_gene: TRBV27
j_gene: TRBJ1-2
d_gene: TRBD1
abundance: few
CDR3nt: TGTGCCAGCAGACGAACAGGGGCGACTCTCTATGGCTACACCTTC
CDR3aa: CASRRTGATLYGYTF

v_gene: TRBV20-1
j_gene: TRBJ2-2
d_gene: .
abundance: .
CDR3nt: TGCAGTGCTAGACGTTCGTACCCCGGGGAGCTGTTTTTT
CDR3aa: CSARRSYPGELFF

v_gene: TRBV28
j_gene: TRBJ2-5
d_gene: TRBD1
abundance: .
CDR3nt: TGTGCCAGCAGACGGGCGACAGGGTCACAAGAGACCCAGTACTTC
CDR3aa: CASRRATGSQETQYF

v_gene: TRBV12-3/TRBV12-4
j_gene: TRBJ2-3
d_gene: TRBD1
abundance: many
CDR3nt: TGTGCCAGCAGTTTGGGGACAGGGGGGACAGATACGCAGTATTTT
CDR3aa: CASSLGTGGTDTQYF

v_gene: TRBV2
j_gene: TRBJ2-2
d_gene: .
abundance: many
CDR3nt: TGTGCCAGCAACGAGGGGCGGAACACCGGGGAGCTGTTTTTT
CDR3aa: CASNEGRNTGELFF

v_gene: TRBV6-2/TRBV6-3
j_gene: TRBJ1-1
d_gene: .
abundance: few
CDR3nt: TGTGCCAGCAGTCCAACCTCAACAGGGAACACTGAAGCTTTCTTT
CDR3aa: CASSPTSTGNTEAFF

v_gene: TRBV28
j_gene: TRBJ2-7
d_gene: .
abundance: .
CDR3nt: TGTGCCAGCAGCATTACTCCCGGTTACTCCTACGAGCAGTACTTC
CDR3aa: CASSITPGYSYEQYF

v_gene: TRBV28
j_gene: TRBJ2-5
d_gene: TRBD2
abundance: .
CDR3nt: TGTGCCAGCAGTTCCTACGTAGCGGGAGTGAGAGAGACCCAGTACTTC
CDR3aa: CASSSYVAGVRETQYF

v_gene: TRBV10-3
j_gene: TRBJ2-7
d_gene: TRBD2
abundance: many
CDR3nt: TGTGCCATCAGTGGACTAGCGGGAGACGAGCAGTACTTC
CDR3aa: CAISGLAGDEQYF

v_gene: TRBV20-1
j_gene: TRBJ1-5
d_gene: .
abundance: many
CDR3nt: TGCAGTGCGGGAAGGGGGAGGGGTCAGCCCCAGCATTTT
CDR3aa: CSAGRGRGQPQHF

v_gene: TRBV18
j_gene: TRBJ2-1
d_gene: TRBD1
abundance: .
CDR3nt: TGTGCCAGCTCACCTATTTCGACAGGGCTCTACAATGAGCAGTTCTTC
CDR3aa: CASSPISTGLYNEQFF

v_gene: TRBV15
j_gene: TRBJ2-7
d_gene: .
abundance: .
CDR3nt: TGTGCCACCAGCGCTCATGGGGCCGACGAGCAGTACTTC
CDR3aa: CATSAHGADEQYF

v_gene: TRBV29-1
j_gene: TRBJ2-5
d_gene: .
abundance: many
CDR3nt: TGCAGCGTTGGTCGTTCCGGGGTCGAGACCCAGTACTTC
CDR3aa: CSVGRSGVETQYF

v_gene: TRBV20-1
j_gene: TRBJ2-5
d_gene: .
abundance: .
CDR3nt: TGCAGTGCTTGGGGAACGACGGAAGAGACCCAGTACTTC
CDR3aa: CSAWGTTEETQYF

v_gene: TRBV7-9
j_gene: TRBJ2-5
d_gene: .
abundance: many
CDR3nt: TGTGCCAGCAGCTTAGTCGGGGCTAGTTCCGAGACCCAGTACTTC
CDR3aa: CASSLVGASSETQYF

v_gene: TRBV29-1
j_gene: TRBJ2-7
d_gene: .
abundance: many
CDR3nt: TGCAGCGTGCGGGACCGAGAGACCTACGAGCAGTACTTC
CDR3aa: CSVRDRETYEQYF

v_gene: TRBV6-5
j_gene: TRBJ1-2
d_gene: .
abundance: .
CDR3nt: TGTGCCAGCAGTTACTCGGGACTGAGGATGGATGGCTACACCTTC
CDR3aa: CASSYSGLRMDGYTF

v_gene: TRBV12-3/TRBV12-4
j_gene: TRBJ2-2
d_gene: .
abundance: .
CDR3nt: TGTGCCAGCACCGAGGCCAGGGTGCGCACCGGGGAGCTGTTTTTT
CDR3aa: CASTEARVRTGELFF